This T cell receptor (beta chain) was observed in a study of blood T cell repertoires in COVID-19. Turning to the study itself: Collection of acute and convalescent COVID-19 samples took place in the United States, Italy and Spain. The analysed material was cDNA or gDNA that came from T cells, B-cell-depleted T cells, or PBMCs.

This CDR3 has 16 amino acids. V was clipped by 3 bases and J by 5 bases; unmatched bases: 13. The germline V gene encodes CDR1 LNHNV and CDR2 YYDKDF (reference sequence). Authors' data handling: Nucleated cell counts were estimated from reference gene primer amplification. Only in-frame clones appear in the TCRdb table, and some are missing; sequencing was by immunoSEQ multiplex PCR. V and J calls and clone size are as listed in that table; D and trimming were resolved from the DNA. The top ten clones hold more than 1.4% of a sample with about 400,000 clones, about nine tenths of them seen once. The J gene is TRBJ2-7, the V gene TRBV15, with 7 bases identical to TRBD1. The specimen sequenced was peripheral blood. This TCR was sampled from a woman aged 30 to 39 with active or convalescent COVID-19. This chain's CDR3 is CATSSSFEGAVNEQYF. DNA for the CDR3: TGTGCCACCAGCAGTTCATTCGAGGGGGCTGTCAACGAGCAGTACTTC.